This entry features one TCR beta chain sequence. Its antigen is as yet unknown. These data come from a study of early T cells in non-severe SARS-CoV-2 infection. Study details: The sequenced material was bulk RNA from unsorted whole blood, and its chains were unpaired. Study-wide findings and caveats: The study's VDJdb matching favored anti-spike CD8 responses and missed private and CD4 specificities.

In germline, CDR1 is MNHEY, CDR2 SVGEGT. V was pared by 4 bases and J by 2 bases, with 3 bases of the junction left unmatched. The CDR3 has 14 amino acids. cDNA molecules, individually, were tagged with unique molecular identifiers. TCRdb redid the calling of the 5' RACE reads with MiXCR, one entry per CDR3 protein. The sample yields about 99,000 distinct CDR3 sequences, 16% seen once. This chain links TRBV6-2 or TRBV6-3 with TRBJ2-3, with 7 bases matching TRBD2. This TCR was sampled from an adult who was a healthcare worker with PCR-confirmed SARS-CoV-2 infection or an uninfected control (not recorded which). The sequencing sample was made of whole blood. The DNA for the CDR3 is TGTGCCAGCAGTTTGGGACTACCCACAGATACGCAGTATTTT. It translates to CASSLGLPTDTQYF.